This T cell receptor (beta chain) originates from a study of shared clonotypes between healthy human individuals. All the donors were Caucasian adults who lived in Nashville, Tennessee. CD45RO+ cells were combined with CCR7-negative CD45RA+ TemRA cells to form CD8 memory. The study's findings and limits: Among four donors, roughly 5.5% of naive CD4 clonotypes were found in common.

Method: immunoSEQ multiplex PCR; TCRdb's copy keeps in-frame clones and lacks some. The sample carries about 380,000 clones, approximately 96% recorded once. CDR1 SGHNT and CDR2 YYREEE come from the germline V gene (reference sequence). The V end was cut by 2 bases, the J end by 4 bases, with 16 bases between. There are 16 residues in the CDR3. A note on this clone: The antigen is undetermined.

This chain uses TRBV5-4 with TRBJ2-1; D may correspond to TRBD1 or TRBD2 (5 bases each). The TCR originated in a man aged 25 to 40 in good health. The material sequenced was memory CD8+ T cells sorted from blood. Subset described: CD45RO+ cells pooled with CCR7-negative TemRA cells. CDR3 nucleotides: TGTGCCAGCAGCTTCCCCGGGACCCGTTATTACAATGAGCAGTTCTTC. Amino acids: CASSFPGTRYYNEQFF.